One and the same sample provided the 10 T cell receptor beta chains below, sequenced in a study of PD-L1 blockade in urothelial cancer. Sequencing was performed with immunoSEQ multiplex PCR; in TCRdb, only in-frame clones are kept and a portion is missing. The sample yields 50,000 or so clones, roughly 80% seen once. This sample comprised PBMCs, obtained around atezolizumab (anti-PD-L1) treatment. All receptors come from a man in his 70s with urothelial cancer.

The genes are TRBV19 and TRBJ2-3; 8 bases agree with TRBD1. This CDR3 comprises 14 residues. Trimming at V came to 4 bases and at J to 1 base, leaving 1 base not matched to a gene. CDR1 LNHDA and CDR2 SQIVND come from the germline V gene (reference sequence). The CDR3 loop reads CASSRGQGTDTQYF. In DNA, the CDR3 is TGTGCCAGTAGTAGGGGACAGGGCACAGATACGCAGTATTTT.

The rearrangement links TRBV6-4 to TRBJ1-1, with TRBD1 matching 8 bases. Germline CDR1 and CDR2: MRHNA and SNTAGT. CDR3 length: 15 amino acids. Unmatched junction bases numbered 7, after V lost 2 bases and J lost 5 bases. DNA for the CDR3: TGTGCCAGCAGTGACGGGACGACAGGGGAAACTGAAGCTTTCTTT. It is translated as CASSDGTTGETEAFF.

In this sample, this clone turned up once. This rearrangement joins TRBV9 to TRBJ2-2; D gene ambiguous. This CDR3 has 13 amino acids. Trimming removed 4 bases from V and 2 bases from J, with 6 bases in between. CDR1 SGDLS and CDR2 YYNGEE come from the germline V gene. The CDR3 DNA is TGTGCCAGCAGCTTGAGCAACACCGGGGAGCTGTTTTTT. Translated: CASSLSNTGELFF.

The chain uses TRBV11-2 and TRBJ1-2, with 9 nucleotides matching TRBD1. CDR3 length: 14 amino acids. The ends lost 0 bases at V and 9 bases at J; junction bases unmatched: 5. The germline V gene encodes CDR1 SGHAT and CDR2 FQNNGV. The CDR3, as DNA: TGTGCCAGCAGCTTAGATGGGACAGGGAGGAGCTACACCTTC. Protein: CASSLDGTGRSYTF.

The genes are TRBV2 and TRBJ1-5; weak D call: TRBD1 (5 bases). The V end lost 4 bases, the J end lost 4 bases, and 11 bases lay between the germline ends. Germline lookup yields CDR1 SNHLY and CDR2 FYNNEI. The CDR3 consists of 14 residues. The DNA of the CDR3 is TGTGCCAGCAGTGCGGACGGGGGGAATCAGCCCCAGCATTTT. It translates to CASSADGGNQPQHF.

This chain's CDR3 is CASRTAAAWGELFF. In nucleotides, the CDR3 is TGCGCCAGCCGGACAGCCGCCGCCTGGGGGGAGCTGTTTTTT. The rearrangement links TRBV5-1 to TRBJ2-2, with D perhaps TRBD1 (6 bases). The V and J ends lost 7 bases and 8 bases respectively, with 18 bases between them. CDR1 is SGHRS and CDR2 is YFSETQ in the germline V gene. The length of the CDR3 is 14 residues.

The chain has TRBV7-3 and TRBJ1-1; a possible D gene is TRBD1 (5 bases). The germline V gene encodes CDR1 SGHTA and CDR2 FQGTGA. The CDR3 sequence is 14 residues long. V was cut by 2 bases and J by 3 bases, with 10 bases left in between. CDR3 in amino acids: CASSLRGGYTEAFF. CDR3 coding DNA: TGTGCCAGCAGCTTACGGGGGGGATACACTGAAGCTTTCTTT. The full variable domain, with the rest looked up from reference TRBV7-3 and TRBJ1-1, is GAGVSQTPSNKVTEKGKYVELRCDPISGHTALYWYRQSLGQGPEFLIYFQGTGAADDSGLPNDRFFAVRPEGSVSTLKIQRTERGDSAVYLCASSLRGGYTEAFFGQGTRLTVV.

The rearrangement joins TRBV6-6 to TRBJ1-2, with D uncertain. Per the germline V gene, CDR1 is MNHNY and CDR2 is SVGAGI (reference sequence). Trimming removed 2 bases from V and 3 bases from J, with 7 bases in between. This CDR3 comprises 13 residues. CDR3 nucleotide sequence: TGTGCCAGCAGTTACACTTCCGACTATGGCTACACCTTC. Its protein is CASSYTSDYGYTF.

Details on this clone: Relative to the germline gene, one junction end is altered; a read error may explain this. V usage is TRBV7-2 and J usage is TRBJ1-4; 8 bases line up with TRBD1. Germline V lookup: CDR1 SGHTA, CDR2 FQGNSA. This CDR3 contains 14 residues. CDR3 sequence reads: CASSLDRAKEKLFF. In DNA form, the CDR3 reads TGTGCCAGCAGCTTGGACAGGGCTAAGGAAAAACTGTTTTTT.

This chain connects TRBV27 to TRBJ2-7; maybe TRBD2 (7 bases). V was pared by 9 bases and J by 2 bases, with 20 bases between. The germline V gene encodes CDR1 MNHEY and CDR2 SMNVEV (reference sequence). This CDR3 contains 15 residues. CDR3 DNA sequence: TGTGCCAGTTCCCAAGGGGGGGGCCGGCCCTACGAGCAGTACTTC. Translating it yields CASSQGGGRPYEQYF.